These 2 T cell receptor beta chains were all obtained from the same sample, sequenced in a study of human T cells and chemical hapten exposure. As for time point: healthy volunteer bleed at 6 weeks. It was unfractionated whole blood from which total RNA was extracted. One entry per CDR3 protein results from TCRdb running MiXCR on the RACE reads. This sample has 44,000 or so distinct CDR3 sequences, with about 3.7% found just once. The specimen was whole blood. These receptors all stem from a human donor in good health. Some clones in this sample may be carry-over from other donors' samples.

There are many counts of this clonotype. V gene TRBV19 combines with J gene TRBJ1-5; 11 bases align to TRBD1. The germline V gene has CDR1 LNHDA and CDR2 SQIVND (reference sequence). V was clipped by 5 bases and J by 5 bases; unmatched bases: 5. The CDR3 totals 15 residues. The CDR3 loop is CASSLWTGGHQPQHF. In DNA, the CDR3 is TGTGCCAGTAGTCTATGGACAGGGGGCCATCAGCCCCAGCATTTT.

This clonotype occurred many times. The junction does not match germline at one end; this may be a read error. V and J are TRBV7-7 and TRBJ2-7; D gene uncertain. The germline gives CDR1 SSHAT, CDR2 FNYEAQ (reference sequence). The CDR3 totals 13 residues. The CDR3 region has the DNA TGTGCTAGCAGCTTAGCACCCAACTACGAGCAGTACTTC. This translates into CASSLAPNYEQYF.